The 18 T cell receptor beta chains below were found in one sample sequenced in a study of CD8 T cells in ankylosing spondylitis. Via MiXCR, TCRdb re-called the 5' RACE reads, giving one row per CDR3 protein. The table lists around 100,000 distinct CDR3 sequences, about 24% of them singletons. Sequenced: synovial fluid, either unsorted or a sorted T cell fraction (not recorded which). Receptors originate from a male donor with ankylosing spondylitis.

This clonotype has only a few counts. This chain uses TRBV29-1 with TRBJ2-5; 9 positions match TRBD1. The trim removed 2 bases at V and 5 bases at J, leaving 3 bases unmatched. This CDR3 spans 13 amino acids. CDR1 is SQVTM and CDR2 is ANQGSEA in the germline V gene. The CDR3 reads CSVETGGAETQYF. The CDR3 region has the DNA TGCAGCGTTGAAACAGGGGGCGCTGAGACCCAGTACTTC.

The chain is built from TRBV5-1 and TRBJ2-3; D gene unclear. The CDR3 loop spans 12 amino acids. Germline CDR1 is SGHRS and CDR2 is YFSETQ. Trimming cost V 0 bases and J 4 bases, with 3 bases left between them. The CDR3 DNA is TGCGCCAGCAGCTTGGACGCAGATACGCAGTATTTT. Protein product: CASSLDADTQYF.

Here the CDR3 reads CASSHPGQGAPLHF. CDR3 coding DNA: TGTGCCAGCAGCCACCCGGGACAGGGGGCACCCCTCCACTTT. V gene TRBV3-1 combines with J gene TRBJ1-6; 11 nucleotides align to TRBD1. Losses at the gene ends were 3 bases for V and 11 bases for J; bases not matched to a gene: 3. Germline lookup yields CDR1 LGHDT and CDR2 YNNKEL (reference sequence). The CDR3 is 14 amino acids.

This clonotype has at least ten counts. This chain connects TRBV28 to TRBJ2-1; 8 nucleotides agree with TRBD1. This CDR3 spans 16 amino acids. Unmatched junction bases numbered 10, after V lost 1 base and J lost 8 bases. Germline V gives CDR1 MDHEN, CDR2 SYDVKM. The chain's CDR3 is CASSLLRTGIGDEQFF. The CDR3 DNA follows: TGTGCCAGCAGTTTATTGCGGACAGGGATAGGGGATGAGCAGTTCTTC.

This clonotype was seen ten or more times. The CDR3 coding sequence is TGCGCCAGCAGCCCGGGGGACAGGGGGGGTCATGTTGAGCAGTTCTTC. Residues: CASSPGDRGGHVEQFF. The rearrangement joins TRBV5-1 to TRBJ2-1, with 11 bases that match TRBD1. Looked up from germline, CDR1 is SGHRS and CDR2 is YFSETQ. This CDR3 region has 16 residues. The trim removed 4 bases at V and 9 bases at J, leaving 12 bases unmatched.

This clonotype was detected ten times or more. The chain combines TRBV10-2 with TRBJ2-1, with no clear D. Germline V gene lookup returns CDR1 WSHSY and CDR2 SAAADI. This CDR3 is built from 13 residues. Trimming shortened V by 2 bases and J by 7 bases, and 9 bases separated the two germline ends. This chain's CDR3 is CASSEVPRNEQFF. The DNA of the CDR3 is TGCGCCAGCAGTGAGGTCCCCAGGAATGAGCAGTTCTTC.

The table lists this clonotype with many counts. This sequence joins TRBV4-1 and TRBJ2-1; D perhaps matches TRBD2 (5 bases). Trimming cost V 4 bases and J 9 bases, with 13 bases left between them. The CDR3 consists of 13 residues. CDR1 is MGHRA, CDR2 YSYEKL, per germline. CDR3 DNA: TGCGCCAGCAGCCCTAGCTTGGCGCTTGAGCAGTTCTTC. Its translation: CASSPSLALEQFF.

There are many counts of this clonotype. The chain joins TRBV7-8 to TRBJ2-7; TRBD2 aligns across 13 bases. Germline V lookup: CDR1 SGHVS, CDR2 FQNEAQ. V shed 4 bases, J shed 0 bases, and the junction held 6 bases outside the gene matches. This CDR3 contains 17 residues. CDR3 coding DNA: TGTGCCAGCAGCTCCGGGACTAGCGGGAAAGTCTCCTACGAGCAGTACGTC. This codes for CASSSGTSGKVSYEQYV.

V and J are TRBV5-1 and TRBJ2-5, with TRBD2 matching 10 bases. There are 14 residues in the CDR3. V shed 4 bases, J shed 2 bases, and the junction held 2 bases outside the gene matches. Germline CDR1 SGHRS, CDR2 YFSETQ. The CDR3 sequence: CASSLGLAQETQYF. The CDR3 coding sequence is TGCGCCAGCAGCCTGGGACTAGCGCAAGAGACCCAGTACTTC. The variable domain in full, completed from reference TRBV5-1 and TRBJ2-5, reads KAGVTQTPRYLIKTRGQQVTLSCSPISGHRSVSWYQQTPGQGLQFLFEYFSETQRNKGNFPGRFSGRQFSNSRSEMNVSTLELGDSALYLCASSLGLAQETQYFGPGTRLLVL.

The rearrangement uses TRBV7-2 and TRBJ2-1; no firm D call. The CDR3 is 14 amino acids. The V and J ends lost 3 bases and 0 bases respectively, with 6 bases between them. Looked up from germline, CDR1 is SGHTA and CDR2 is FQGNSA. The CDR3 sequence: CASSFRSSYNEQFF. CDR3 coding DNA: TGTGCCAGCAGCTTCCGAAGCTCCTACAATGAGCAGTTCTTC.

This clonotype has more than one count but fewer than ten. This rearrangement joins TRBV25-1 to TRBJ2-2; D not certain. The CDR3 loop spans 13 amino acids. Trimming took off 7 bases at V and 1 base at J, with 7 bases between the two ends. Germline values: CDR1 MGHDK, CDR2 SYGVNS. The CDR3 DNA follows: TGTGCCAGCACTTGGAAGAACACCGGGGAGCTGTTTTTT. Translating gives CASTWKNTGELFF. Full variable domain (remainder filled in from reference TRBV25-1 and TRBJ2-2): EADIYQTPRYLVIGTGKKITLECSQTMGHDKMYWYQQDPGMELHLIHYSYGVNSTEKGDLSSESTVSRIRTEHFPLTLESARPSHTSQYLCASTWKNTGELFFGEGSRLTVL.

The CDR3 spells CATSREGLVSNEQFF. The CDR3 DNA follows: TGTGCCACCAGCAGAGAGGGCCTGGTTAGCAATGAGCAGTTCTTC. The chain uses TRBV15 and TRBJ2-1; D gene uncertain. Trimming took 0 bases from V and 6 from J, leaving 12 bases between them. This CDR3 has 15 residues. Germline V gene lookup returns CDR1 LNHNV and CDR2 YYDKDF (reference sequence).

The chain has TRBV5-1 and TRBJ2-7, with D possibly matching TRBD1 (5 bases). Germline V lookup: CDR1 SGHRS, CDR2 YFSETQ. V lost 5 bases and J lost 5, with 17 bases in between. The CDR3 consists of 14 residues. In DNA form, the CDR3 reads TGCGCCAGCAGACCCCGTGCAGGGTTCAACGAGCAGTACTTC. It yields the protein CASRPRAGFNEQYF.

The V gene is TRBV5-1, the J gene TRBJ1-4; D might be TRBD1 (5 bases). Trimming shortened V by 0 bases and J by 4 bases, and 10 bases separated the two germline ends. The germline gives CDR1 SGHRS, CDR2 YFSETQ. The CDR3 spans 15 residues. The CDR3, as DNA: TGCGCCAGCAGCTTGGTTCGAGGGGTTAATGAAAAACTGTTTTTT. As protein: CASSLVRGVNEKLFF. The whole variable domain, remainder taken from reference TRBV5-1 and TRBJ1-4, is KAGVTQTPRYLIKTRGQQVTLSCSPISGHRSVSWYQQTPGQGLQFLFEYFSETQRNKGNFPGRFSGRQFSNSRSEMNVSTLELGDSALYLCASSLVRGVNEKLFFGSGTQLSVL.

The V call is TRBV28, the J call TRBJ2-1, with D possibly matching TRBD2 (5 bases). The CDR3 runs to 12 residues. The germline CDR1 and CDR2 sequences are MDHEN and SYDVKM. V shed 6 bases and J shed 8 bases, with 11 bases lying between them. In DNA, the CDR3 is TGTGCCAGCAGCCCAATGCGGGATGAGCAGTTCTTC. Translation gives CASSPMRDEQFF.

The CDR3 spells CASSLVGGELAKNIQYF. The CDR3 DNA is TGTGCCAGCAGCTTAGTAGGCGGGGAACTAGCCAAAAACATTCAGTACTTC. The rearrangement joins TRBV7-9 to TRBJ2-4; a possible D gene is TRBD2 (6 bases). This CDR3 spans 17 amino acids. Germline CDR1 SEHNR, CDR2 FQNEAQ (reference sequence). V gave up 1 base and J gave up 0 bases, with 13 bases separating them.

Many counts were recorded for this clonotype. V and J are TRBV4-1 and TRBJ1-4, with D perhaps TRBD1 (5 bases). The V end was cut by 3 bases, the J end by 8 bases, with 25 bases between. The CDR3 is 18 amino acids. The germline CDR1 and CDR2 sequences are MGHRA and YSYEKL. The CDR3 DNA is TGCGCCAGCAGCCAGGGACTAAGCAGCCAAGGCGGTCGGGAAAAACTGTTTTTT. Its protein is CASSQGLSSQGGREKLFF.

The rearrangement links TRBV6-1 to TRBJ2-7; no clear D gene. V was pared by 6 bases and J by 5 bases, with 11 bases between. Germline CDR1 is MNHNS and CDR2 is SASEGT. The CDR3 is made up of 12 amino acids. CDR3 coding DNA: TGTGCCAGCAGCAAACGGACGAACGAGCAGTACGTC. Residues: CASSKRTNEQYV.